These 8 T cell receptor beta chains came from one sample sequenced in a study of shared clonotypes between healthy human individuals. Sequencing used immunoSEQ multiplex PCR; TCRdb keeps in-frame clones, though not all of them. The repertoire holds approximately 110,000 clones, with about 67% as singletons. Material for sequencing was memory CD8+ T cells sorted from blood. The subset denotes: CD45RO+ cells pooled with CCR7-negative TemRA cells. These receptors were taken from a woman under 40 in good health.

This clone was counted many times. CDR3: CATQGAVYQPQHF. The DNA of the CDR3 is TGTGCCACCCAGGGGGCTGTGTATCAGCCCCAGCATTTT. The rearrangement uses TRBV28 and TRBJ1-5; 8 nucleotides match TRBD1. Germline V gene sequence: CDR1 MDHEN, CDR2 SYDVKM. The ends lost 10 bases at V and 5 bases at J; junction bases unmatched: 7. This CDR3 comprises 13 residues.

The chain uses TRBV4-1 and TRBJ2-2; 16 nucleotides agree with TRBD2. Germline V gene lookup returns CDR1 MGHRA and CDR2 YSYEKL. V shed 4 bases, J shed 5 bases, and the junction held 13 bases outside the gene matches. The CDR3 is 20 amino acids. In DNA, the CDR3 is TGCGCCAGCAGCCCCGGGACTAGCGGGAGGGCCTTAGTATGGACCGGGGAGCTGTTTTTT. Protein: CASSPGTSGRALVWTGELFF.

This clone was found a few times. V and J are TRBV7-9 and TRBJ2-5; 9 nucleotides align to TRBD1. The DNA end favors TRBJ2-7, so the J call may be wrong. CDR3 length: 16 amino acids. CDR1 is SEHNR and CDR2 is FQNEAQ in the germline V gene (reference sequence). CDR3 nucleotide sequence: TGTGCCAGCAGCTCAATCCTGACAGGGGGTACCTACGAGCAGTACTTC. Translated, it gives CASSSILTGGTYEQYF.

There are a few counts of this clone. V and J are TRBV7-9 and TRBJ1-2; D may be TRBD1 (5 bases). This CDR3 has 14 amino acids. Germline V CDR1 and CDR2: SEHNR, FQNEAQ (reference sequence). Between the trimmed V and J ends, which lost 1 base and 10 bases, there was a span of 16 bases. The CDR3 loop reads CASSLGGGTSAYTF. Written as DNA, the CDR3 is TGTGCCAGCAGCTTAGGCGGAGGGACCAGTGCCTACACCTTC.

The genes are TRBV28 and TRBJ1-4, with 7 nucleotides matching TRBD1. V shed 6 bases and J 3 bases; nucleotides not matched to a gene: 4. The length of the CDR3 is 14 residues. Germline V lookup: CDR1 MDHEN, CDR2 SYDVKM. CDR3 sequence reads: CASSPTGPNEKLFF. In DNA, the CDR3 is TGTGCCAGCAGCCCGACAGGGCCTAATGAAAAACTGTTTTTT.

In the case of this clone: Other DNA sequences within the sample encode an identical CDR3. This chain links TRBV5-1 with TRBJ2-7; no firm D call. The CDR3 sequence is 12 residues long. V lost 4 bases and J lost 1, with 6 bases in between. In germline, CDR1 is SGHRS, CDR2 YFSETQ. The CDR3 sequence: CASSLPSYEQYF. Here the CDR3 DNA reads TGCGCCAGCAGCCTCCCGTCCTACGAGCAGTACTTC.

This clone has ten or more counts. Sequence at one end of the junction differs from germline and may be a read error. The chain recombines TRBV10-3 with TRBJ1-2; 9 nucleotides agree with TRBD1. CDR3 length: 15 amino acids. Per the germline V gene, CDR1 is ENHRY and CDR2 is SYGVKD. The CDR3 here is CAISESGTGTLDVAF. The CDR3 nucleotides read TGTGCCATCAGTGAGTCCGGGACAGGGACGTTAGACGTCGCCTTC.

The genes are TRBV27 and TRBJ2-3; 10 bases match TRBD2. The CDR3 sequence is 16 residues long. Germline V CDR1 and CDR2: MNHEY, SMNVEV (reference sequence). J lost 4 bases, V lost 5 bases, and 9 bases had no gene match. The CDR3 protein is CASSPYSSGSPDTQYF. Written as DNA, the CDR3 is TGTGCCAGCAGTCCCTATTCTAGCGGGAGCCCAGATACGCAGTATTTT.